One and the same sample provided the 17 T cell receptor beta chains below, sequenced in a study of blood T cell repertoires in COVID-19. The method was immunoSEQ multiplex PCR; TCRdb's version includes in-frame clones alone and lacks a portion of them. The data contain about 230,000 clones, roughly 83% of them singletons. The sequencing input was peripheral blood. The receptor source for this set is a woman in her forties or fifties with acute or convalescent COVID-19.

This clone was counted many times. V usage is TRBV6-6 and J usage is TRBJ1-6; D is possibly TRBD1 (6 bases). This CDR3 region has 14 residues. Per germline, CDR1 MNHNY and CDR2 SVGAGI (reference sequence). The V end lost 4 bases, the J end lost 10 bases, and 14 bases lay between the germline ends. The CDR3, as DNA: TGTGCCAGCAGTTCCGCCTCGCAGGGGTCACCCCTCCACTTT. This gives the protein CASSSASQGSPLHF.

In this sample, this clone turned up a few times. The chain combines TRBV9 with TRBJ1-3; 9 positions match TRBD1. V gave up 4 bases and J gave up 6 bases; unmatched junction bases: 8. CDR1 and CDR2 from the germline V gene are SGDLS and YYNGEE. This CDR3 contains 15 residues. The CDR3, as DNA: TGTGCCAGCAGCCCTCGGACAGGGGATGAAAACACCATATATTTT. Protein sequence: CASSPRTGDENTIYF.

The chain is built from TRBV5-1 and TRBJ2-5, with a weak D call TRBD1 (5 bases). V gave up 3 bases and J gave up 0 bases, with 6 bases separating them. CDR1 and CDR2 (germline): SGHRS, YFSETQ. The CDR3 consists of 13 residues. Here the CDR3 reads CASSYRNQETQYF. DNA of the CDR3: TGCGCCAGCAGCTACAGGAACCAAGAGACCCAGTACTTC.

The V gene is TRBV24-1, the J gene TRBJ1-2; D not certain. This CDR3 is 14 amino acids long. Trimming removed 1 base at V and 1 base at J, with 6 bases between. From germline, CDR1 is KGHDR and CDR2 SFDVKD. The CDR3: CATSDFTVNYGYTF. The CDR3 DNA sequence: TGTGCCACCAGTGATTTTACGGTTAACTATGGCTACACCTTC.

V usage is TRBV3-1 (or the pseudogene TRBV3-2) and J usage is TRBJ2-2; 8 bases are shared with TRBD1. With 0 bases clipped from V and 6 bases from J, the junction kept 9 bases outside the gene matches. The length of the CDR3 is 17 residues. Germline assignment: CDR1 LGHDT and CDR2 YNNKEL (reference sequence). CDR3 protein: CASSQDSRQGRPGELFF. CDR3 DNA: TGTGCCAGCAGCCAAGATTCCAGACAGGGGCGACCCGGGGAGCTGTTTTTT.

The genes are TRBV28 and TRBJ1-2; D not certain. Trimming removed 6 bases at V and 10 bases at J, with 18 bases between. The CDR3 totals 13 residues. Germline V gene sequence: CDR1 MDHEN, CDR2 SYDVKM. Here the CDR3 reads CASRPDGGLHYTF. The CDR3 DNA sequence: TGTGCCAGCAGACCGGACGGAGGATTGCACTACACCTTC.

The V call is TRBV5-1, the J call TRBJ2-2, with a tentative D call TRBD2 (6 bases). This CDR3 contains 16 residues. Trimming pared 4 bases from V and 1 base from J, leaving 14 bases between. Germline V gene sequence: CDR1 SGHRS, CDR2 YFSETQ. CDR3 loop: CASSRAGTQNTGELFF. The CDR3 nucleotides are TGCGCCAGCAGCCGGGCCGGGACTCAGAACACCGGGGAGCTGTTTTTT. The whole variable domain, filled in from reference TRBV5-1 and TRBJ2-2, reads KAGVTQTPRYLIKTRGQQVTLSCSPISGHRSVSWYQQTPGQGLQFLFEYFSETQRNKGNFPGRFSGRQFSNSRSEMNVSTLELGDSALYLCASSRAGTQNTGELFFGEGSRLTVL.

This clone occurred a few times. The chain combines TRBV3-1 (or the pseudogene TRBV3-2) with TRBJ1-1, with D unclear. This CDR3 region has 15 residues. Germline loops: CDR1 LGHDT, CDR2 YNNKEL (reference sequence). V was cut by 2 bases and J by 1 base, with 11 bases left in between. CDR3 coding DNA: TGTGCCAGCAGCCAATTGGCGAGGAAGAACACTGAAGCTTTCTTT. Protein product: CASSQLARKNTEAFF.

This sequence joins TRBV7-9 and TRBJ1-1; possibly TRBD1 for D (5 bases). The CDR3 covers 16 residues. In germline, CDR1 is SEHNR, CDR2 FQNEAQ (reference sequence). V lost 6 bases and J lost 3, with 20 bases in between. CDR3 DNA: TGTGCCAGCAGGGCCGATCGGGGGAGGGCGGACACTGAAGCTTTCTTT. Translated, it gives CASRADRGRADTEAFF.

This chain uses TRBV7-9 with TRBJ1-2; weak D call: TRBD1 (6 bases). The V gene lost 5 bases and the J gene lost 1 base, with 20 bases spanning the gap. The CDR3 consists of 17 residues. Germline CDR1 and CDR2: SEHNR and FQNEAQ (reference sequence). CDR3 loop: CASSPRGTEYNNYGYTF. In DNA, the CDR3 is TGTGCCAGCAGCCCAAGGGGGACGGAATATAATAACTATGGCTACACCTTC. The complete variable domain, with remaining parts taken from reference TRBV7-9 and TRBJ1-2, reads DTGVSQNPRHKITKRGQNVTFRCDPISEHNRLYWYRQTLGQGPEFLTYFQNEAQLEKSRLLSDRFSAERPKGSFSTLEIQRTEQGDSAMYLCASSPRGTEYNNYGYTFGSGTRLTVV.

The CDR3 here is CASSPGTGGLQPQHF. CDR3 DNA sequence: TGCGCCAGCAGCCCCGGGACAGGGGGCTTGCAGCCCCAGCATTTT. This rearrangement joins TRBV5-1 to TRBJ1-5, with TRBD1 matching 12 bases. Unmatched junction bases numbered 6, after V lost 4 bases and J lost 7 bases. The CDR3 has 15 residues. From germline, CDR1 is SGHRS and CDR2 YFSETQ.

The rearrangement joins TRBV2 to TRBJ1-5, with TRBD1 matching 10 bases. The ends lost 9 bases at V and 2 bases at J; junction bases unmatched: 4. The germline gives CDR1 SNHLY, CDR2 FYNNEI. The CDR3 extends over 14 amino acids. The CDR3: CASRQGAGNQPQHF. The CDR3 DNA is TGTGCCAGTCGACAGGGGGCGGGCAATCAGCCCCAGCATTTT. Filled out from reference TRBV2 and TRBJ1-5, the complete variable domain reads EPEVTQTPSHQVTQMGQEVILRCVPISNHLYFYWYRQILGQKVEFLVSFYNNEISEKSEIFDDQFSVERPDGSNFTLKIRSTKLEDSAMYFCASRQGAGNQPQHFGDGTRLSIL.

V usage is TRBV24-1 and J usage is TRBJ2-3; D is possibly TRBD2 (6 bases). The V end was cut by 5 bases, the J end by 1 base, with 15 bases between. The germline V gene encodes CDR1 KGHDR and CDR2 SFDVKD. The CDR3 contains 16 residues. The DNA for the CDR3 is TGTGCCACCAGTGGAACTCCGGGGGAGGGCACAGATACGCAGTATTTT. Its translation: CATSGTPGEGTDTQYF.

The chain uses TRBV5-7 and TRBJ2-6, with D perhaps matching TRBD1 (6 bases). TRBV5-7 is flagged as an ORF with uncertain function. Trimming shortened V by 2 bases and J by 0 bases, and 15 bases separated the two germline ends. The CDR3 has 18 amino acids. The DNA for the CDR3 is TGTGCCAGCAGCTTAATTTCAGGGGTAGACTCTGGGGCCAACGTCCTGACTTTC. Its translation: CASSLISGVDSGANVLTF.

V is TRBV28 and J is TRBJ2-7; TRBD1 might be the D (5 bases). Deletions cut 6 bases from V and 3 bases from J, with 12 bases between. Looked up from germline, CDR1 is MDHEN and CDR2 is SYDVKM. This CDR3 region has 13 residues. This chain's CDR3 is CASSRFTGYEQYF. The CDR3 nucleotides are TGTGCCAGCAGCCGGTTCACAGGCTACGAGCAGTACTTC.

The chain recombines TRBV19 with TRBJ1-6; 7 bases line up with TRBD1. Germline trimming cut 0 bases from V and 7 bases from J; bases unmatched to any gene: 6. Germline V gene data show CDR1 as LNHDA and CDR2 as SQIVND (reference sequence). CDR3 length: 16 amino acids. CDR3 in amino acids: CASSIDDRAVNSPLHF. CDR3 nucleotide sequence: TGTGCCAGTAGTATAGATGACAGGGCCGTGAATTCACCCCTCCACTTT.

J is TRBJ2-5 and V is TRBV3-1 (or the pseudogene TRBV3-2); tentative D call: TRBD2 (5 bases). The germline V and J ends were trimmed by 0 bases and 4 bases, with 12 bases remaining between them. The CDR3 covers 15 residues. CDR1 is LGHDT, CDR2 YNNKEL, per germline (reference sequence). CDR3 nucleotides: TGTGCCAGCAGCCAAGATACGCTAGCCCGAGAGACCCAGTACTTC. This sequence encodes CASSQDTLARETQYF.